The 11 T cell receptor beta chains below come from one sample, sequenced in a study of blood T cell repertoires in COVID-19. The data were produced by immunoSEQ multiplex PCR, yet TCRdb's version contains in-frame clones alone and is incomplete. This table has approximately 230,000 clones, roughly 88% appearing once. The sequenced sample was peripheral blood. The receptors here all came from an elderly man with acute or convalescent COVID-19.

This chain links TRBV12-5 with TRBJ2-1, with 7 nucleotides matching TRBD1. Germline CDR1 is LGHNT and CDR2 is FRNRAP. CDR3 size: 15 residues. Trimming removed 7 bases from V and 3 bases from J; junction bases left unmatched: 9. The CDR3 protein is CASAVGQANYNEQFF. For the CDR3, the DNA is TGTGCTAGTGCCGTAGGACAGGCTAACTACAATGAGCAGTTCTTC.

This sequence joins TRBV27 and TRBJ1-3; no definite D call. Germline assignment: CDR1 MNHEY and CDR2 SMNVEV (reference sequence). The CDR3 is 14 residues long. Trimming stripped 0 bases from V and 4 bases from J, with 7 bases between. The DNA of the CDR3 is TGTGCCAGCAGTTTATCCCCCGGGGGAAACACCATATATTTT. Its protein is CASSLSPGGNTIYF.

The chain recombines TRBV5-8 with TRBJ1-2; D unclear. Looked up from germline, CDR1 is SGHTS and CDR2 is YDEGEE. V lost 4 bases, J lost 8 bases, and 24 bases lay in between. CDR3 length equals 16 residues. The chain's CDR3 is CASSGEAGLSVRGYTF. The CDR3 DNA reads TGTGCCAGCAGCGGAGAGGCAGGACTTTCCGTAAGGGGCTACACCTTC.

The chain links TRBV27 to TRBJ2-1; TRBD2 might be the D (6 bases). With 4 bases removed from V and 5 bases from J, the gap between germline ends came to 15 bases. Germline V gene lookup returns CDR1 MNHEY and CDR2 SMNVEV (reference sequence). The CDR3 is 15 amino acids. The CDR3: CASSYPPGGDNEQFF. The CDR3 coding sequence is TGTGCCAGCAGTTACCCCCCTGGAGGGGACAATGAGCAGTTCTTC.

The chain combines TRBV9 with TRBJ2-1, with D possibly being TRBD2 (7 bases). The germline V gene has CDR1 SGDLS and CDR2 YYNGEE. The CDR3 loop spans 15 amino acids. V gave up 4 bases and J gave up 4 bases, with 15 bases separating them. In DNA form, the CDR3 reads TGTGCCAGCAGCCTGGACGGGGGGCGTTACAATGAGCAGTTCTTC. Protein product: CASSLDGGRYNEQFF. Together with reference TRBV9 and TRBJ2-1, the CDR3 gives the full variable domain: DSGVTQTPKHLITATGQRVTLRCSPRSGDLSVYWYQQSLDQGLQFLIQYYNGEERAKGNILERFSAQQFPDLHSELNLSSLELGDSALYFCASSLDGGRYNEQFFGPGTRLTVL.

The chain has TRBV14 and TRBJ2-1; 8 bases are a match to TRBD2. The CDR3 is made up of 20 amino acids. The germline gives CDR1 SGHDN, CDR2 FVKESK. V was pared by 4 bases and J by 0 bases, with 17 bases of the junction left unmatched. CDR3 amino acids: CASSRFAVAGISLSYNEQFF. The CDR3 region has the DNA TGTGCCAGCAGCCGGTTCGCGGTAGCGGGGATCTCCCTCTCCTACAATGAGCAGTTCTTC.

This rearrangement joins TRBV19 to TRBJ2-5; D may be TRBD2 (5 bases). The CDR3 spans 15 residues. The germline gives CDR1 LNHDA, CDR2 SQIVND (reference sequence). V was shortened by 5 bases and J by 2 bases, with 15 bases between the two germline ends. The CDR3 region is CASSVAGEGQETQYF. The CDR3 nucleotides read TGTGCCAGTAGTGTCGCCGGGGAAGGTCAAGAGACCCAGTACTTC. Variable domain in full (rest from reference TRBV19 and TRBJ2-5): DGGITQSPKYLFRKEGQNVTLSCEQNLNHDAMYWYRQDPGQGLRLIYYSQIVNDFQKGDIAEGYSVSREKKESFPLTVTSAQKNPTAFYLCASSVAGEGQETQYFGPGTRLLVL.

The chain is built from TRBV14 and TRBJ2-3, with TRBD1 matching over 10 bases. The CDR3 has 16 residues. The J segment lost 5 bases and the V segment lost 2 bases, leaving 7 bases of the junction unmatched. Germline V CDR1 and CDR2: SGHDN, FVKESK. DNA for the CDR3: TGTGCCAGCAGCCAACGGGGGACAGGGGAAATAGATACGCAGTATTTT. As protein: CASSQRGTGEIDTQYF.

The V gene is TRBV7-3, the J gene TRBJ2-4; 11 positions match TRBD2. The CDR3 loop spans 15 amino acids. V was clipped by 5 bases and J by 4 bases; unmatched bases: 4. Germline V CDR1 and CDR2: SGHTA, FQGTGA. The CDR3 sequence: CASSVGTSGKNIQYF. For the CDR3, the DNA is TGTGCCAGCAGCGTCGGGACTAGCGGTAAAAACATTCAGTACTTC.

V is TRBV7-9 and J is TRBJ1-4, with TRBD1 matching over 7 bases. The CDR3 extends over 14 amino acids. Germline V gene sequence: CDR1 SEHNR, CDR2 FQNEAQ (reference sequence). Trimming at V came to 4 bases and at J to 8 bases, leaving 7 bases not matched to a gene. The CDR3 spells CASSSHTGEEKLFF. Here the CDR3 DNA reads TGTGCCAGCAGCTCACACACAGGGGAGGAAAAACTGTTTTTT.

The rearrangement joins TRBV23-1 to TRBJ1-1; D is undetermined. TRBV23-1 is labeled an ORF, and its function is uncertain. This CDR3 is built from 15 residues. The V gene lost 2 bases and the J gene lost 5 bases, with 15 bases spanning the gap. For the CDR3, the DNA is TGCGCCAGCAGTCAACCGAAAACAGTCGGAACTGAAGCTTTCTTT. Translated, it gives CASSQPKTVGTEAFF.